This TCR beta chain was sequenced for a study of tissue T cells after allogeneic stem cell transplantation. Study-wide context: Several unmodified and three CD34-selected T-cell-depleted grafts went to graft-versus-host disease patients. CD3+ T cells were flow-sorted when enough cells; otherwise DNA extracted directly. Study-level points and caveats: The study did not identify alloreactive or antigen-specific tissue TCRs, and some clones might be persisting host cells.

Germline-derived CDR1 and CDR2 are MDHEN and SYDVKM. Deletions cut 3 bases from V and 8 bases from J, with 7 bases between. The CDR3 sequence is 11 residues long. Comment on this clone: The antigen remains undetermined.

CDR3 sequences, V/J genes, frequencies and template counts came from survey-depth TCRbeta sequencing. The repertoire was sequenced with immunoSEQ multiplex PCR; TCRdb's copy has only in-frame clones and lacks some. The sample lists about 26,000 clones, roughly nine tenths occurring once. The TCR originated in a male donor at least 60 years old who later had graft-versus-host disease after an allogeneic stem cell transplant. The sample consisted of blood, taken before transplantation. This sequence joins TRBV28 and TRBJ1-2; no firm D call. CDR3 amino acids: CASSFEGGYTF. The CDR3 DNA sequence: TGTGCCAGCAGTTTCGAAGGAGGCTACACCTTC.